This is a list of T cell receptor beta chains from one sample in a study of T cell responses to AZD1222 COVID-19 vaccine. Sequencing used immunoSEQ multiplex PCR; TCRdb keeps in-frame clones, though not all of them. The sample lists under 140,000 clones, about 95% seen once, with about 3.1% in the top ten. Sample: peripheral blood, taken 28 days after the second AZD1222 dose. These receptors all stem from an adult who received the AZD1222 COVID-19 vaccine. Both conserved end residues are part of each CDR3. Fields, in order: J gene, V gene, D gene, clone size, CDR3 protein, CDR3 DNA. D genes are given only for firm matches. A row's size may be missing; if present it is once, few, many or a size class.

TRBJ1-6	TRBV7-9	TRBD1	-	CASSFETGGNSPLHF	TGTGCCAGCAGCTTCGAGACAGGGGGAAATTCACCCCTCCACTTT
TRBJ1-1	TRBV5-8	-	-	CASSLNRMNTEAFF	TGTGCCAGCAGCTTGAACAGGATGAACACTGAAGCTTTCTTT
TRBJ1-3	TRBV10-3	-	-	CAISESGENTIYF	TGTGCCATCAGTGAGTCAGGAGAAAACACCATATATTTT
TRBJ2-1	TRBV27	-	-	CASSLYDREDEQFF	TGTGCCAGCAGTCTTTACGACAGGGAGGATGAGCAGTTCTTC
TRBJ1-1	TRBV5-1	-	-	CASSLVSGNTEAFF	TGCGCCAGCAGCTTGGTATCGGGGAACACTGAAGCTTTCTTT
TRBJ2-3	TRBV19	-	-	CASSISPSTDTQYF	TGTGCCAGTAGTATAAGTCCTAGCACAGATACGCAGTATTTT
TRBJ1-1	TRBV19	-	-	CASRTPGYQGDTEAFF	TGTGCCAGTAGGACCCCAGGCTACCAAGGGGACACTGAAGCTTTCTTT
TRBJ1-2	TRBV6-5	-	once	CASSTTELNGYTF	TGTGCCAGCAGTACTACAGAATTAAATGGCTACACCTTC
TRBJ2-7	TRBV6-5	-	-	CASGMGDYEQYF	TGTGCCAGTGGGATGGGTGACTACGAGCAGTACTTC
TRBJ1-4	TRBV7-9	TRBD1	-	CASSELPGQGNEKLFF	TGTGCCAGCAGCGAACTTCCGGGACAGGGGAATGAAAAACTGTTTTTT
TRBJ1-5	TRBV6-5	TRBD1	once	CASSQGGIRNQPQHF	TGTGCCAGCAGCCAGGGGGGGATTAGGAATCAGCCCCAGCATTTT
TRBJ1-2	TRBV4-1	-	-	CASSQVGLSGYTF	TGCGCCAGCAGCCAAGTAGGATTATCTGGCTATACCTTC
TRBJ2-6	TRBV19	-	-	CASSLQVRSSGANVLTF	TGTGCCAGTAGTCTACAGGTCCGAAGCTCTGGGGCCAACGTCCTGACTTTC
TRBJ1-4	TRBV5-8	TRBD1	-	CASSTPGQGALNEKLFF	TGTGCCAGCAGTACTCCGGGACAGGGTGCCCTTAATGAAAAACTGTTTTTT
TRBJ2-2	TRBV5-4	-	-	CASSLERGLNTGELFF	TGTGCCAGCAGCTTGGAACGCGGGTTGAACACCGGGGAGCTGTTTTTT
TRBJ1-1	TRBV7-8	-	-	CASSLSRTVTEAFF	TGTGCCAGCAGCTTAAGCAGGACCGTCACTGAAGCTTTCTTT
TRBJ1-3	TRBV7-9	-	-	CASSSSGAGNTIYF	TGTGCCAGCAGCTCCTCGGGGGCTGGAAACACCATATATTTT
TRBJ2-1	TRBV7-9	-	-	CASSPLGGRSYNEQFF	TGTGCCAGCAGCCCCCTTGGGGGGAGGTCCTACAATGAGCAGTTCTTC
TRBJ1-5	TRBV5-5	-	-	CASSLGAMGLYRNQPQHF	TGTGCCAGCAGTTTAGGAGCTATGGGTCTTTATAGGAATCAGCCCCAGCATTTT
TRBJ2-3	TRBV20-1	-	-	CSAPLDTQYF	TGCAGTGCTCCCTTAGATACGCAGTATTTT
TRBJ2-5	TRBV5-4	-	once	CASSVTIGIETQYF	TGTGCCAGCAGCGTGACAATAGGGATAGAGACCCAGTACTTC
TRBJ2-7	TRBV12-3/TRBV12-4	-	-	CASSRITYEQYF	TGTGCCAGCAGCCGAATTACCTACGAGCAGTACTTC
TRBJ2-3	TRBV7-6	TRBD2	-	CASSLIAGGPSTDTQYF	TGTGCCAGCAGCTTAATAGCGGGAGGCCCTAGCACAGATACGCAGTATTTT
TRBJ1-5	TRBV12-5	-	-	CASGLVLGRGSQPQHF	TGTGCTAGTGGTTTGGTACTTGGAAGGGGTAGCCAGCCCCAGCATTTT
TRBJ2-1	TRBV11-2	TRBD2	-	CASSLSGGAGGEQFF	TGTGCCAGCAGCTTAAGCGGGGGGGCTGGGGGTGAGCAGTTCTTC
TRBJ2-3	TRBV10-3	TRBD1	-	CAISEETRTGDTDTQYF	TGTGCCATCAGTGAGGAAACCCGGACAGGGGACACAGATACGCAGTATTTT
TRBJ2-5	TRBV6-5	-	-	CASAAVQETQYF	TGTGCCAGCGCCGCAGTACAAGAGACCCAGTACTTC
TRBJ1-1	TRBV25-1	-	-	CASSEGSYTEAFF	TGTGCCAGCAGTGAAGGTAGTTATACTGAAGCTTTCTTT
TRBJ1-1	TRBV15	-	-	CATSSPNEGNTEAFF	TGTGCCACCAGCAGCCCCAATGAGGGGAACACTGAAGCTTTCTTT
TRBJ2-5	TRBV11-3	-	-	CASSFSGQETQYF	TGTGCCAGCAGCTTCAGCGGGCAAGAGACCCAGTACTTC
TRBJ1-5	TRBV19	-	once	CASTGRANQPQHF	TGTGCCAGTACAGGACGGGCAAATCAGCCCCAGCATTTT
TRBJ1-5	TRBV5-5	-	few	CASSRGQVMSNQPQHF	TGTGCCAGCAGCCGGGGCCAGGTGATGAGCAATCAGCCCCAGCATTTT
TRBJ2-5	TRBV4-2	-	-	CASSHRLVETQYF	TGTGCCAGCAGCCACCGTCTAGTGGAGACCCAGTACTTC
TRBJ1-5	TRBV4-1	TRBD1	-	CASSHDGQGGQPQHF	TGCGCCAGCAGCCACGACGGACAGGGCGGTCAGCCCCAGCATTTT
TRBJ1-6	TRBV2	-	-	CASTAVSSYNSPLHF	TGTGCCAGCACCGCAGTGAGCTCCTATAATTCACCCCTCCACTTT
TRBJ1-5	TRBV10-1	-	-	CASIINVSVLGNQPQHF	TGCGCCAGCATAATAAATGTGTCCGTATTGGGCAATCAGCCCCAGCATTTT
TRBJ2-2	TRBV18	-	-	CATRPGSGGELFF	TGTGCCACCCGACCCGGGTCAGGCGGGGAGCTGTTTTTT
TRBJ1-4	TRBV19	-	-	CASRDSIWEKLFF	TGTGCCAGTAGGGACAGCATATGGGAAAAACTGTTTTTT
TRBJ1-6	TRBV5-1	TRBD1	-	CASSLRGNSPLHF	TGCGCCAGCAGCCTCAGGGGGAATTCACCCCTCCACTTT
TRBJ2-7	TRBV5-4	-	-	CASSLGSPASYEQYF	TGTGCCAGCAGCTTGGGCTCCCCAGCCTCCTACGAGCAGTACTTC
TRBJ2-7	TRBV13	-	-	CASSFSSSEQYF	TGTGCCAGCAGCTTTTCATCGTCTGAGCAGTACTTC
TRBJ2-7	TRBV5-1	-	few	CASSLDGTVYEQYF	TGCGCCAGCAGCTTGGATGGGACGGTATACGAGCAGTACTTC
TRBJ1-1	TRBV5-6	-	-	CASSRRTVTEAFF	TGTGCCAGCAGCCGGAGGACGGTTACTGAAGCTTTCTTT
TRBJ2-7	TRBV9	-	-	CASSVDGRGSYEQYF	TGTGCCAGCAGCGTCGACGGGAGAGGCTCCTACGAGCAGTACTTC
TRBJ2-1	TRBV5-6	-	-	CASSPRDPGLGEQFF	TGTGCCAGCAGCCCCCGGGACCCGGGCCTCGGGGAGCAGTTCTTC
TRBJ2-4	TRBV11-2	-	-	CASSLDSVGTWDIQYF	TGTGCCAGCAGCTTAGATAGTGTTGGGACGTGGGACATTCAGTACTTC